A selection of T cell receptor beta chains follows, all from one sample in a study of blood T cell repertoires in COVID-19. Sequencing used immunoSEQ multiplex PCR; TCRdb keeps in-frame clones, though not all of them. The sample shows over 200,000 clones, approximately 84% of them seen only once. Sequencing was done on a sample of PBMCs or T cells enriched from blood (not recorded which). These receptors originate from a man between 18 and 35 years old who had recovered from COVID-19. CDR3s include the opening cysteine and the closing phenylalanine or tryptophan. A D gene is named only where the DNA matches it firmly. A row's size may be missing; if present it is once, few, many or a size class.

V gene,clone size,J gene,D gene,CDR3 DNA,CDR3 protein
TRBV19,-,TRBJ2-3,TRBD2,TGTGCCAGTAGGACTAGCGGGTCTAGCACAGATACGCAGTATTTT,CASRTSGSSTDTQYF
TRBV3-1/TRBV3-2,-,TRBJ2-7,TRBD2,TGTGCCAGCAGCAGTAGCGGGAGGGCCTCCTACGAGCAGTACTTC,CASSSSGRASYEQYF
TRBV2,once,TRBJ1-4,TRBD1,TGTGCCAGCTGGGGACAGGGGGCAACTAATGAAAAACTGTTTTTT,CASWGQGATNEKLFF
TRBV6-5,few,TRBJ2-7,TRBD1,TGTGCCAGCAGTTACTCGACGGGACAGGGGATGGTCGAGCAGTACTTC,CASSYSTGQGMVEQYF
TRBV6-2/TRBV6-3,few,TRBJ2-3,-,TGTGCCAGCAGTTACACTAGCAGTTACACAGATACGCAGTATTTT,CASSYTSSYTDTQYF
TRBV11-2,-,TRBJ2-7,-,TGTGCCAGCAGCTTTGCAGACTCCTACGAGCAGTACTTC,CASSFADSYEQYF
TRBV10-3,-,TRBJ2-5,-,TGTGCCATCAGTGAGTTCAGGGAAGAGACCCAGTACTTC,CAISEFREETQYF
TRBV18,-,TRBJ1-1,TRBD1,TGTGCCAGCTCACGAGGGACAGACACTGAAGCTTTCTTT,CASSRGTDTEAFF
TRBV13,-,TRBJ1-1,TRBD1,TGTGCCAGCAGCTTAGGCCTAATGGGACAGTCACAGAACACTGAAGCTTTCTTT,CASSLGLMGQSQNTEAFF
TRBV10-2,-,TRBJ2-1,TRBD1,TGCGCCAGCCGGGACAGGGGATACAATGAGCAGTTCTTC,CASRDRGYNEQFF
TRBV2,-,TRBJ1-2,-,TGTGCCAGAGAACAGGGCCTGGAAGAGGGCTACACCTTC,CAREQGLEEGYTF
TRBV30,-,TRBJ1-5,-,TGTGCCTGGAGTCCCGAGAGTCATCAGCCCCAGCATTTT,CAWSPESHQPQHF
TRBV9,-,TRBJ2-5,-,TGTGCCAGCAGCCCAACCAGCAGGTTAGAGACCCAGTACTTC,CASSPTSRLETQYF
TRBV28,-,TRBJ1-6,-,TGTGCCACCGGGAGGGTACCACCCCTCCACTTT,CATGRVPPLHF
TRBV7-6,-,TRBJ1-3,TRBD1,TGTGCCAGCAGCCCCCAGGGGGCCTCTGGAAACACCATATATTTT,CASSPQGASGNTIYF
TRBV4-1,-,TRBJ1-4,-,TGCGCCAGCAGCCAGGCATCGGGGGAAGGGGTTGAAAAACTGTTTTTT,CASSQASGEGVEKLFF
TRBV11-2,-,TRBJ2-7,TRBD1,TGTGCCAGCAGCGTCGGGACAGGGGACCCCTACGAGCAGTACTTC,CASSVGTGDPYEQYF
TRBV5-1,few,TRBJ1-2,-,TGCGCCAGCAGCTTGGGCCCACTAGGGAGCTATGGCTACACCTTC,CASSLGPLGSYGYTF
TRBV5-4,-,TRBJ2-3,-,TGTGCCAGCAGCACTCGCGGAACTGCCCAAGATACGCAGTATTTT,CASSTRGTAQDTQYF
TRBV4-1,once,TRBJ2-6,-,TGCGCCAGCAGCCCTTACAGCTCTGGGGCCAACGTCCTGACTTTC,CASSPYSSGANVLTF
TRBV7-9,-,TRBJ1-4,-,TGTGCCAGCAGCTTACCGGGATCAACTAATGAAAAACTGTTTTTT,CASSLPGSTNEKLFF
TRBV27,-,TRBJ2-7,-,TGTGCCAGCAGCGTCGCGGGCCTAAGCTCCTACGAGCAGTACTTC,CASSVAGLSSYEQYF
TRBV6-5,once,TRBJ2-6,-,TGTGCCAGCTGCCGGGACAACGGGGCCAACGTCCTGACTTTC,CASCRDNGANVLTF
TRBV13,once,TRBJ2-5,-,TGTGCCAGCAGCTCCGCGGGGAAAGAGACCCAGTACTTC,CASSSAGKETQYF
TRBV12-3/TRBV12-4,-,TRBJ1-5,-,TGTGCCAGCAGTGAACAGGATCAGCCCCAGCATTTT,CASSEQDQPQHF
TRBV5-8,-,TRBJ1-3,-,TGTGCCAGCAGCTTGAGGCGGGGAAGAAACACCATATATTTT,CASSLRRGRNTIYF
TRBV24-1,-,TRBJ2-5,-,TGTGCCACCAGTGAGCATGAGGTCCAGTACTTC,CATSEHEVQYF
TRBV5-4,-,TRBJ2-3,TRBD2,TGTGCCAGCAGCTTTCTAGCGGGGGCCCGCACAGATACGCAGTATTTT,CASSFLAGARTDTQYF
TRBV7-8,-,TRBJ1-5,-,TGTGCCAGCAGCTTATCGACAGTCTATAGCAATCAGCCCCAGCATTTT,CASSLSTVYSNQPQHF
TRBV29-1,-,TRBJ1-1,TRBD1,TGCAGCGTTCACAGGGGCGGGACTGAAGCTTTCTTT,CSVHRGGTEAFF
TRBV7-9,-,TRBJ2-1,-,TGTGCCAGCAGCGTAGACAGCTACAATGAGCAGTTCTTC,CASSVDSYNEQFF
TRBV28,-,TRBJ1-4,TRBD1,TGTGCCAGCAGTCAAGGGGGCCCTTCTGAAAAACTGTTTTTT,CASSQGGPSEKLFF
TRBV10-1,-,TRBJ2-1,-,TGCGCCAGCAGTGAGAACGTTAGCCCCTACAATGAGCAGTTCTTC,CASSENVSPYNEQFF
TRBV18,-,TRBJ2-5,TRBD2,TGTGCCAGCTCACCACCCGGACTAGCGGAGCCCAGGACCCAGTACTTC,CASSPPGLAEPRTQYF
TRBV11-3,-,TRBJ2-2,TRBD1,TGTGCCAGCAGCTCACCGGGACAGGGAAGAAGCACCGGGGAGCTGTTTTTT,CASSSPGQGRSTGELFF
TRBV3-1/TRBV3-2,few,TRBJ2-5,-,TGTGCCAGCAGCCAACGGCGGGATGGGGGAGAGACCCAGTACTTC,CASSQRRDGGETQYF
TRBV6-5,-,TRBJ2-7,TRBD1,TGTGCCAGCAGTTACGCCGGGACAGAATCCTACGAGCAGTACTTC,CASSYAGTESYEQYF
TRBV27,-,TRBJ1-6,TRBD1,TGTGCCAGCACAGGGACAGGGTTTGGCTCCTATAATTCACCCCTCCACTTT,CASTGTGFGSYNSPLHF
TRBV5-6,-,TRBJ1-1,TRBD1,TGTGCCAGCAGCTTTTTTGACAGGGGTAACACTGAAGCTTTCTTT,CASSFFDRGNTEAFF
TRBV20-1,few,TRBJ1-2,-,TGCAGTGCCGCGGACATCTATGGCTACACCTTC,CSAADIYGYTF
TRBV7-3,-,TRBJ2-2,-,TGTGCCAGCAGCTTAAATCCCGACAGTACGAACACCGGGGAGCTGTTTTTT,CASSLNPDSTNTGELFF
TRBV9,-,TRBJ2-3,-,TGTGCCGGGTGGGAGGCGGGATACACAGATACGCAGTATTTT,CAGWEAGYTDTQYF
TRBV11-2,-,TRBJ2-7,TRBD2,TGTGCCAGCAGCTTATATATAGCGGGAGTGTCTACCGTCTACGAGCAGTACTTC,CASSLYIAGVSTVYEQYF
TRBV27,few,TRBJ2-7,-,TGTGCCAGCAGTTTATTCGGGGGAGTGGACTACGAGCAGTACTTC,CASSLFGGVDYEQYF
TRBV19,-,TRBJ2-1,TRBD2,TGTGCCAGTAGTATCGTTGGGCGGGAGGGGAGCTCCTACAATGAGCAGTTCTTC,CASSIVGREGSSYNEQFF
TRBV5-1,-,TRBJ2-5,TRBD2,TGCGCCAGCAGCTTGGTGGCGGGAGTGGGGGAGACCCAGTACTTC,CASSLVAGVGETQYF
TRBV11-3,-,TRBJ2-6,-,TGTGCCAGCAGCACGAGGACACCCTCTGGGGCCAACGTCCTGACTTTC,CASSTRTPSGANVLTF
TRBV6-5,-,TRBJ2-7,-,TGTGCCAGCAACAAGGGGGCCTACGAGCAGTACTTC,CASNKGAYEQYF
TRBV18,-,TRBJ1-6,TRBD1,TGTGCCAGCTCACGGACAGGGAGTCTCCACTTT,CASSRTGSLHF
TRBV5-1,-,TRBJ1-6,TRBD1,TGCGCCAGCGGCTCGGACAGGGCCGAGGGCTCACCCCTCCACTTT,CASGSDRAEGSPLHF
TRBV7-9,-,TRBJ2-5,TRBD1,TGTGCCAGCAGCTCTACAGGGGATGGGGAGACCCAGTACTTC,CASSSTGDGETQYF
TRBV28,-,TRBJ2-3,TRBD2,TGTGCCAGCAGTTTAAGGCTCAGCGGGAGGCCCACAGATACGCAGTATTTT,CASSLRLSGRPTDTQYF
TRBV19,-,TRBJ2-5,-,TGTGCCAGTAGTACGCACAGGGTAGGAGAGACCCAGTACTTC,CASSTHRVGETQYF
TRBV2,-,TRBJ1-5,-,TGTGCCAGCAGTGAAGCGGCCATAGCCCAGCCCCAGCATTTT,CASSEAAIAQPQHF
TRBV7-8,once,TRBJ1-5,-,TGTGCCAGCAGCCCCGGCCGGGGTTTGAGTCAGCCCCAGCATTTT,CASSPGRGLSQPQHF